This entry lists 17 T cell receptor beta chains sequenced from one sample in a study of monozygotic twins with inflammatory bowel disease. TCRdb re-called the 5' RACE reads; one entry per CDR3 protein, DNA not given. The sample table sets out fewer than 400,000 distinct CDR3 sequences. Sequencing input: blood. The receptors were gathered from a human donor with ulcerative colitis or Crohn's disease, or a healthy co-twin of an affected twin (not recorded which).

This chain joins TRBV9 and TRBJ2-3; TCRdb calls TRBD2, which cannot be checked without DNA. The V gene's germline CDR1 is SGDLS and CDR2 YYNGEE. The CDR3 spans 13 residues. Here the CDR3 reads CASSVGLADTQYF.

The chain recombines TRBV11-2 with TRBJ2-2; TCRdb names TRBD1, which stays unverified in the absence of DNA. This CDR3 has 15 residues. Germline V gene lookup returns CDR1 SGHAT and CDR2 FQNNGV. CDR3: CASSFDRGVTGELFF.

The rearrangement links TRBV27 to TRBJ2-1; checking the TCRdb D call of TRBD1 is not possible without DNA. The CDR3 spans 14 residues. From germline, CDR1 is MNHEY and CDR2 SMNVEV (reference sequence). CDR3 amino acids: CASSPGRKRNEQFF.

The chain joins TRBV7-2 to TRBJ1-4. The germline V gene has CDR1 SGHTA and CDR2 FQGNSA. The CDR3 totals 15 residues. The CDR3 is CASSLGAAGGEKLFF.

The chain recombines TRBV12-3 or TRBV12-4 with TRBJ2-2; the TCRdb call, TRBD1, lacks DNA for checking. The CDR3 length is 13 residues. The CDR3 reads CASCRDGTGELFF.

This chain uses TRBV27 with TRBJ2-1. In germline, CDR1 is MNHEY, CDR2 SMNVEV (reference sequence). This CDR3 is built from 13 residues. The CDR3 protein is CASSFTLYNEQFF.

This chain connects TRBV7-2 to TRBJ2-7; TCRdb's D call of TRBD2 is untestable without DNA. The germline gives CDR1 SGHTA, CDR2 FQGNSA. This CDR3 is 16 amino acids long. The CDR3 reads CASSTKASGRGYEQYF.

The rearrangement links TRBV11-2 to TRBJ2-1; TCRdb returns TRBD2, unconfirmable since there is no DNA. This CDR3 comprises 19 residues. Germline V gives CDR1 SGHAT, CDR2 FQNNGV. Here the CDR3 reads CASSLISSGFYREYNEQFF.

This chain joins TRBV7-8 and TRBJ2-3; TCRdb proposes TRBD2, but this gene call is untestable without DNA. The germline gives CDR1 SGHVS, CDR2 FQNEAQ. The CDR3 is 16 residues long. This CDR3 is CASSLVWPPPTDTQYF.

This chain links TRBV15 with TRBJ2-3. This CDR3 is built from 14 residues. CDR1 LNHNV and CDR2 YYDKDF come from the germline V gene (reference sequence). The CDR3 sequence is CATSRADRQDTQYF.

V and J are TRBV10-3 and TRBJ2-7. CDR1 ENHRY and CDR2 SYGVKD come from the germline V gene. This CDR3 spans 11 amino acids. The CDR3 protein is CAISRGAEQYF.

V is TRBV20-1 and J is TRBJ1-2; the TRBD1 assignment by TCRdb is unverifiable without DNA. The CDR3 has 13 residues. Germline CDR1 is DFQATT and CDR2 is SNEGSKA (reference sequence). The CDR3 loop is CSAFRGSHYGYTF.

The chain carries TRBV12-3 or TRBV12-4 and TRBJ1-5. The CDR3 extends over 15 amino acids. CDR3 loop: CASRASGGSNQPQHF.

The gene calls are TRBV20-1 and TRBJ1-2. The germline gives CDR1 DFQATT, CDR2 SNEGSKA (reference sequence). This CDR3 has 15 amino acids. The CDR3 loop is CSAPSSRAANYGYTF.

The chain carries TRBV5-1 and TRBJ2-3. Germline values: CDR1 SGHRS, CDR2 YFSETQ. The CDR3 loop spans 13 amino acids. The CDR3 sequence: CASSLVGTDTQYF.

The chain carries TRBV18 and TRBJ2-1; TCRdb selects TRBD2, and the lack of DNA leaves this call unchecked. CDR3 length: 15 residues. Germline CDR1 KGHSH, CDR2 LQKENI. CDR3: CASSPPSLAGNEQFF.

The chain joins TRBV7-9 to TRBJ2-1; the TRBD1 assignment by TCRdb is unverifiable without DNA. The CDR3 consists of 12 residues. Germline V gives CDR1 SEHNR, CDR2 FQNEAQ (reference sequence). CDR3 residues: CASNTRGHEQFF.